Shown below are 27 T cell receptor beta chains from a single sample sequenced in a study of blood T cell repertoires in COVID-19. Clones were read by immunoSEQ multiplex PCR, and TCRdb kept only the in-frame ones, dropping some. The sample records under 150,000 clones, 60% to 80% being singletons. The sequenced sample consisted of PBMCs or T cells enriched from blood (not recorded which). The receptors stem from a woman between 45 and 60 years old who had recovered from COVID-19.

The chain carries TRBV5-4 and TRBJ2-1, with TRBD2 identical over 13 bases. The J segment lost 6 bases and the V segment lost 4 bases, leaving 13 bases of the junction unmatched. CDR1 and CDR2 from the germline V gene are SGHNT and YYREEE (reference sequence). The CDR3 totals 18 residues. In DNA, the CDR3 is TGTGCCAGCAGCGGGGGGCCACTAGCGGGAGGGCGTAGCAATGAGCAGTTCTTC. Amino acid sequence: CASSGGPLAGGRSNEQFF.

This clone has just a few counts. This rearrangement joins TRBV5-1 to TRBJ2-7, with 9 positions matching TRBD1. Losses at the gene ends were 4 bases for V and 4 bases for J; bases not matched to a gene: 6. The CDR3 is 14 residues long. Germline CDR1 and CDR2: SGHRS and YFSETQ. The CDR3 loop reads CASSQGTGMYEQYF. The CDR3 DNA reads TGCGCCAGCAGCCAGGGGACAGGGATGTACGAGCAGTACTTC. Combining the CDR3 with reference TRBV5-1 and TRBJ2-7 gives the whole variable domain KAGVTQTPRYLIKTRGQQVTLSCSPISGHRSVSWYQQTPGQGLQFLFEYFSETQRNKGNFPGRFSGRQFSNSRSEMNVSTLELGDSALYLCASSQGTGMYEQYFGPGTRLTVT.

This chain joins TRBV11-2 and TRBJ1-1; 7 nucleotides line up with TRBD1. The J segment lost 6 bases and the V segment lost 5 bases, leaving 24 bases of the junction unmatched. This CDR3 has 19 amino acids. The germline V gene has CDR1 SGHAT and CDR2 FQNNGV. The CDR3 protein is CASSTRRTGATRVRSEAFF. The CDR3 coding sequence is TGTGCCAGCAGCACCCGCCGGACAGGAGCGACGAGGGTGAGATCTGAAGCTTTCTTT.

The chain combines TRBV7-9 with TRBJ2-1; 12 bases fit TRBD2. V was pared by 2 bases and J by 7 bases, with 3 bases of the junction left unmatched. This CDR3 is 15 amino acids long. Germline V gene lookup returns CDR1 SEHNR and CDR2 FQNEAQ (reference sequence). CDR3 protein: CASSLLAGGWNEQFF. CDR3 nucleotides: TGTGCCAGCAGCTTACTAGCGGGGGGGTGGAATGAGCAGTTCTTC. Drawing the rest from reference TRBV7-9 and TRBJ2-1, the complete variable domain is DTGVSQNPRHKITKRGQNVTFRCDPISEHNRLYWYRQTLGQGPEFLTYFQNEAQLEKSRLLSDRFSAERPKGSFSTLEIQRTEQGDSAMYLCASSLLAGGWNEQFFGPGTRLTVL.

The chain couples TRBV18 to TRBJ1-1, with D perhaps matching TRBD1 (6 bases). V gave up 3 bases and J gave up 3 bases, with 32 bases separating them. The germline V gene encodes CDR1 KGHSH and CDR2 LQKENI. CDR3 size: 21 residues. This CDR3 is CASSPGSLAGVQGKIDTEAFF. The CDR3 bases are TGTGCCAGCTCACCCGGGTCTTTAGCGGGTGTCCAGGGGAAAATTGACACTGAAGCTTTCTTT.

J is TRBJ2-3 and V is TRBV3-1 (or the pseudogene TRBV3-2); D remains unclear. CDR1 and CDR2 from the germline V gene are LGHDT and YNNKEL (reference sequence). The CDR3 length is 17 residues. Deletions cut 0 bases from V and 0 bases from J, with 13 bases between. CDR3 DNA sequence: TGTGCCAGCAGCCAAGAAGGCGCTAGTTTTAGCACAGATACGCAGTATTTT. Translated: CASSQEGASFSTDTQYF.

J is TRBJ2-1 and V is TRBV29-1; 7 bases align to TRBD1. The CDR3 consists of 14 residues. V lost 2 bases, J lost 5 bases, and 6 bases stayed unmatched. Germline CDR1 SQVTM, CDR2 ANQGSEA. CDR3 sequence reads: CSVEPGTAHNEQFF. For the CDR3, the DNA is TGCAGCGTTGAACCCGGGACAGCGCACAATGAGCAGTTCTTC.

CDR3 in amino acids: CASSSGGGQPQHF. The CDR3 DNA is TGTGCCAGCAGCTCCGGGGGGGGTCAGCCCCAGCATTTT. The chain recombines TRBV11-2 with TRBJ1-5; D perhaps matches TRBD1 (5 bases). The length of the CDR3 is 13 residues. V lost 4 bases and J 6 bases, leaving 10 bases between the germline ends. Germline CDR1 and CDR2: SGHAT and FQNNGV.

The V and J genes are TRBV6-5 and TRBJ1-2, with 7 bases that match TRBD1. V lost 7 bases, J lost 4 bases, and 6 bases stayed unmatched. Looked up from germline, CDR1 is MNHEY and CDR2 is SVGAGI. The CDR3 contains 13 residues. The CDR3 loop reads CASTPDRAYGYTF. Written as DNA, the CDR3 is TGTGCCAGCACCCCCGACAGGGCCTATGGCTACACCTTC.

For the CDR3, the DNA is TGCGCCAGCAGCCAAGATGTGGCAGGGGGTCGGGAAAAACTGTTTTTT. Its translation: CASSQDVAGGREKLFF. The J gene is TRBJ1-4, the V gene TRBV4-1; 7 positions match TRBD1. CDR1 MGHRA and CDR2 YSYEKL come from the germline V gene. CDR3 size: 16 residues. The V and J ends lost 0 bases and 8 bases, in that order; junction bases with no gene match: 9.

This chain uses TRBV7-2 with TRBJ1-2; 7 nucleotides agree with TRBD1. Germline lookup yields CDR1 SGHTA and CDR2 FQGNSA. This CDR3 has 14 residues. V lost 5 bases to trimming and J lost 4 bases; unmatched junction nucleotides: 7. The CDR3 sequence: CASSVYWTGYGYTF. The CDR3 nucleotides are TGTGCCAGCAGCGTATACTGGACAGGCTATGGCTACACCTTC.

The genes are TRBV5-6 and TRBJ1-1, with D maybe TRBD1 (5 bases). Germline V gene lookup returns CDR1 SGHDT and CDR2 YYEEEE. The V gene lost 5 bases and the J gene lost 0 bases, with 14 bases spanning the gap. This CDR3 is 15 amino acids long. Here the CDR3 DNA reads TGTGCCAGCAGGTCAATTTCGGGGGTGAACACTGAAGCTTTCTTT. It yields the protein CASRSISGVNTEAFF.

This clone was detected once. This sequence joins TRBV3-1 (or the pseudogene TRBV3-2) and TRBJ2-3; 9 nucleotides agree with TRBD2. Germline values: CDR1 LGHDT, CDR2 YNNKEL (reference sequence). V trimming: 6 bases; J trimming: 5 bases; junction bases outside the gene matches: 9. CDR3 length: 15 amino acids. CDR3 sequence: CASRSASGVRDTQYF. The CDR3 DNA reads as TGTGCCAGCAGATCAGCTAGCGGGGTCCGAGATACGCAGTATTTT.

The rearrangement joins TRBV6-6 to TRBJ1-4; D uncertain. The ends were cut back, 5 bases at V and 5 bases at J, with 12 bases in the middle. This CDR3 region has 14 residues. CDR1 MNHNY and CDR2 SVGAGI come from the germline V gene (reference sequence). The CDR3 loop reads CASSPLRRNEKLFF. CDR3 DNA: TGTGCCAGCAGTCCACTAAGGCGAAATGAAAAACTGTTTTTT.

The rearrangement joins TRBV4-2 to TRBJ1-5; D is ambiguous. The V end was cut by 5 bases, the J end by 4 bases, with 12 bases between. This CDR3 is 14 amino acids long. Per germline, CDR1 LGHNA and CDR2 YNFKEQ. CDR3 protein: CASSAQDTNQPQHF. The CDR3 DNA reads TGTGCCAGCAGCGCCCAGGATACGAATCAGCCCCAGCATTTT.

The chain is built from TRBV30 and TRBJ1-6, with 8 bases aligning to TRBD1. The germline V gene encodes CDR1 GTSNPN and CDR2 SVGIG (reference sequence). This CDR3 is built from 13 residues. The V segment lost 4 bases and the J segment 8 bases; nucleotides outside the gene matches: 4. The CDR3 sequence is CAWTTGEYSPLHF. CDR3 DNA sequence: TGTGCCTGGACGACAGGGGAATATTCACCCCTCCACTTT.

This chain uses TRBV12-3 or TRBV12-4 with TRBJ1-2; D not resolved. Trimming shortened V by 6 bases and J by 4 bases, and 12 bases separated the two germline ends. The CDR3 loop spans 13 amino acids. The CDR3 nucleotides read TGTGCCAGCAGCAATCAGGCGTTCTATGGCTACACCTTC. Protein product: CASSNQAFYGYTF.

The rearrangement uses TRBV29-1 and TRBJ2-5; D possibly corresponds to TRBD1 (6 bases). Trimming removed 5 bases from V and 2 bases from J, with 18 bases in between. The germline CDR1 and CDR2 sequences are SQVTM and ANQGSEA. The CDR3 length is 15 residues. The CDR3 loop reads CSVPTYRDRQETQYF. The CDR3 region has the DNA TGCAGCGTTCCTACTTACAGGGATAGACAAGAGACCCAGTACTTC.

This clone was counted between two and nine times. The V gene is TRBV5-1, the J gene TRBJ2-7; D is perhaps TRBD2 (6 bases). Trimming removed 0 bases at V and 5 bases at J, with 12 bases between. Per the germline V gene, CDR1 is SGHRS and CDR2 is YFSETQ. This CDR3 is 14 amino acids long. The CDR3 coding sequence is TGCGCCAGCAGCTTGGCGGGAGACTCGAACGAGCAGTACTTC. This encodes CASSLAGDSNEQYF.

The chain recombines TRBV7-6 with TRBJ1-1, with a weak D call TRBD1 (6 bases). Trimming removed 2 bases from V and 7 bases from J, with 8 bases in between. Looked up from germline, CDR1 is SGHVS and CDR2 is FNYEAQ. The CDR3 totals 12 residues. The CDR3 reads CASSLNRDEAFF. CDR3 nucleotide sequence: TGTGCCAGCAGCTTAAACAGGGATGAAGCTTTCTTT.

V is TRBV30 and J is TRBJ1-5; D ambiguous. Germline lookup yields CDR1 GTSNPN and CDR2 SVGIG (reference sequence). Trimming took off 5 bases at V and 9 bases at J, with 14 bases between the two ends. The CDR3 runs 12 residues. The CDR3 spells CAWSPGRWPQHF. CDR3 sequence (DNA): TGTGCCTGGTCGCCGGGAAGGTGGCCCCAGCATTTT.

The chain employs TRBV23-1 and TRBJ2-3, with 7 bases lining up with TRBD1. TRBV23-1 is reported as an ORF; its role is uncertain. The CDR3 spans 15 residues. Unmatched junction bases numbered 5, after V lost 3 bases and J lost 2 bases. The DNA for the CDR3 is TGCGCCAGCAGTCAGTGGACAGGTTCCACAGATACGCAGTATTTT. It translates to CASSQWTGSTDTQYF.

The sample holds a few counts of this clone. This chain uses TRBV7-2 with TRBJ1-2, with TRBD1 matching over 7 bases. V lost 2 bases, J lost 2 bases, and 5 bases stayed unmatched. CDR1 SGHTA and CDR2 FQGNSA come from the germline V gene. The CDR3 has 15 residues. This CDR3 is CASSLSGGGNYGYTF. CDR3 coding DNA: TGTGCCAGCAGCTTATCCGGAGGGGGCAACTATGGCTACACCTTC.

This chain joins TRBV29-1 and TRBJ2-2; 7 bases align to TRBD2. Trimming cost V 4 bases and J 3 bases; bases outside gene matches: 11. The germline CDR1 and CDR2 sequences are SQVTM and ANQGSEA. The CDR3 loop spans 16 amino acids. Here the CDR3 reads CSVGIYVGLDTGELFF. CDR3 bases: TGCAGCGTTGGAATCTACGTTGGACTAGACACCGGGGAGCTGTTTTTT.

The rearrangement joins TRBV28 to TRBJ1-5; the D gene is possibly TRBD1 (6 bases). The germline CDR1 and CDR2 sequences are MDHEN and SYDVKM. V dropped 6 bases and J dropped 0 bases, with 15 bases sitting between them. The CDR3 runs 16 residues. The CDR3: CASSLSRGPSNQPQHF. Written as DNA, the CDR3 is TGTGCCAGCAGCCTTAGCAGGGGACCTAGCAATCAGCCCCAGCATTTT.

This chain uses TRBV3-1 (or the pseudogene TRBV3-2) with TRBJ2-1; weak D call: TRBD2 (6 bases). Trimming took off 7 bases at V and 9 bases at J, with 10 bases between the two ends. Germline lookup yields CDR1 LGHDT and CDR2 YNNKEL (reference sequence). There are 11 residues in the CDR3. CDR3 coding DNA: TGTGCCAGCACCGGGAGCGGTGAGCAGTTCTTC. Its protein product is CASTGSGEQFF.

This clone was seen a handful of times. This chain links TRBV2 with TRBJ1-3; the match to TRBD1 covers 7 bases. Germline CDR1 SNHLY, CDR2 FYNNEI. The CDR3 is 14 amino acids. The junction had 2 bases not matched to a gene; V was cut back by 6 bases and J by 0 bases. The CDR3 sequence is CASRDRSSGNTIYF. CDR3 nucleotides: TGTGCCAGCAGGGACAGGAGCTCTGGAAACACCATATATTTT. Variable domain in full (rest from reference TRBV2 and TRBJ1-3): EPEVTQTPSHQVTQMGQEVILRCVPISNHLYFYWYRQILGQKVEFLVSFYNNEISEKSEIFDDQFSVERPDGSNFTLKIRSTKLEDSAMYFCASRDRSSGNTIYFGEGSWLTVV.